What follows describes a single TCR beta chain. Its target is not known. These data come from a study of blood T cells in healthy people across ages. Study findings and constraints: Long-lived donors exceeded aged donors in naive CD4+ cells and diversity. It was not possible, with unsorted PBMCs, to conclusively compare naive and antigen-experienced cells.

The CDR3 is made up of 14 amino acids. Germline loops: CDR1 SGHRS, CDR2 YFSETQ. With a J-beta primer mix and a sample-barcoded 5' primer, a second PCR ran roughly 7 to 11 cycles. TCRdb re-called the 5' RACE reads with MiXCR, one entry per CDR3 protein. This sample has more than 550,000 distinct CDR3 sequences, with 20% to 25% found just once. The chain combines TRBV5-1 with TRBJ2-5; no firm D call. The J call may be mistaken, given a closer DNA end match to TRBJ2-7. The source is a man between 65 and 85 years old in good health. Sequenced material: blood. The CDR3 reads CASSLGLTSNEQYF. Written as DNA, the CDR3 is TGCGCCAGCAGCTTGGGGCTGACAAGTAACGAGCAGTACTTC.